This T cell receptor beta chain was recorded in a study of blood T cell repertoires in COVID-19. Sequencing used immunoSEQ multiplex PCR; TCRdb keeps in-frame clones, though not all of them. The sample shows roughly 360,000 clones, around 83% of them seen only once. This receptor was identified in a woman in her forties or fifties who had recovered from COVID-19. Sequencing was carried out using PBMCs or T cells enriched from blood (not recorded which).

The CDR3 loop is CASSLDYRGGNTIYF. As DNA, the CDR3 is TGTGCCAGCAGTTTAGACTATCGGGGTGGAAACACCATATATTTT. The chain is built from TRBV28 and TRBJ1-3, with no clear D. The V gene lost 2 bases and the J gene lost 3 bases, with 11 bases spanning the gap. Germline lookup yields CDR1 MDHEN and CDR2 SYDVKM. The CDR3 extends over 15 amino acids.